What follows are 27 T cell receptor beta chains derived from one specimen sequenced in a study of shared clonotypes between healthy human individuals (dated by TCRdb to about 2020). Library generation was performed with the immunoSEQ multiplex PCR assay. Not all clones reach the TCRdb copy of this immuneACCESS table, which keeps in-frame sequences only. Checked studies attribute under half of the gap to unresolved V genes and leave the rest unexplained. The sample table lists over 700,000 clones, 72% of them with a count of one. Together, the top ten hold under 2% of the sample. The sequenced sample was memory CD4+ T cells sorted from blood. This specimen's cell subset or site label, interpreted: CD45RA-negative fraction. The origin of the receptors is a woman aged 25 to 39 in good health.

This clone is a singleton in its sample. J is TRBJ1-4 and V is TRBV5-1; D perhaps matches TRBD1 (5 bases). Trimming pared 4 bases from V and 4 bases from J, leaving 8 bases between. CDR1 is SGHRS and CDR2 is YFSETQ in the germline V gene. This CDR3 region has 13 residues. The CDR3 reads CASSPDSNEKLFF. As DNA, the CDR3 is TGCGCCAGCAGCCCCGACAGTAATGAAAAACTGTTTTTT.

The chain is built from TRBV6-1 and TRBJ1-4; D not resolved. The CDR3 loop spans 15 amino acids. Germline CDR1 and CDR2: MNHNS and SASEGT. Trimming pared 3 bases from V and 1 base from J, leaving 9 bases between. The DNA of the CDR3 is TGTGCCAGCAGTGAGTGGACTGGAACTAATGAAAAACTGTTTTTT. It codes for CASSEWTGTNEKLFF.

This chain connects TRBV7-2 to TRBJ2-1; tentative D call: TRBD2 (5 bases). V was cut by 5 bases and J by 9 bases, with 8 bases left in between. The CDR3 length is 11 residues. CDR1 SGHTA and CDR2 FQGNSA come from the germline V gene. The CDR3 loop is CASSVAGEQFF. In nucleotides, the CDR3 is TGTGCCAGCAGCGTGGCGGGTGAGCAGTTCTTC. Looking up the rest from reference TRBV7-2 and TRBJ2-1 gives the full variable domain: GAGVSQSPSNKVTEKGKDVELRCDPISGHTALYWYRQSLGQGLEFLIYFQGNSAPDKSGLPSDRFSAERTGGSVSTLTIQRTQQEDSAVYLCASSVAGEQFFGPGTRLTVL.

This chain joins TRBV7-3 and TRBJ2-1, with 10 bases fitting TRBD2. V was pared by 5 bases and J by 9 bases, with 13 bases of the junction left unmatched. Germline CDR1 and CDR2: SGHTA and FQGTGA. The CDR3 is 16 amino acids. The CDR3 sequence is CASSPIASGSRGEQFF. In nucleotides, the CDR3 is TGTGCCAGCAGCCCAATAGCTAGCGGGAGCCGGGGTGAGCAGTTCTTC. Together with reference TRBV7-3 and TRBJ2-1, the CDR3 gives the full variable domain: GAGVSQTPSNKVTEKGKYVELRCDPISGHTALYWYRQSLGQGPEFLIYFQGTGAADDSGLPNDRFFAVRPEGSVSTLKIQRTERGDSAVYLCASSPIASGSRGEQFFGPGTRLTVL.

The chain recombines TRBV5-1 with TRBJ1-1, with D possibly matching TRBD1 (5 bases). The V gene's germline CDR1 is SGHRS and CDR2 YFSETQ. CDR3 length equals 14 residues. V was shortened by 4 bases and J by 3 bases, with 13 bases between the two germline ends. CDR3 protein: CASSAVGGYTEAFF. CDR3 coding DNA: TGCGCCAGCAGCGCGGTTGGGGGATACACTGAAGCTTTCTTT.

A few counts support this clone. The chain uses TRBV30 and TRBJ2-7, with D unclear. The V gene's germline CDR1 is GTSNPN and CDR2 SVGIG (reference sequence). The CDR3 has 11 residues. Trimming stripped 3 bases from V and 4 bases from J, with 7 bases between. The CDR3 DNA is TGTGCCTGGAGCAATCTTTACGAGCAGTACTTC. Protein product: CAWSNLYEQYF.

The chain has TRBV11-2 and TRBJ1-5; maybe TRBD1 (6 bases). The CDR3 runs to 16 residues. Germline V gene lookup returns CDR1 SGHAT and CDR2 FQNNGV. Deletions cut 1 base from V and 8 bases from J, with 18 bases between. This CDR3 reads CASSLGTGSGSEPQHF. CDR3 nucleotide sequence: TGTGCCAGCAGCTTAGGAACAGGGTCAGGGTCCGAGCCCCAGCATTTT.

The sample holds a few counts of this clone. The chain couples TRBV14 to TRBJ1-3, with D perhaps TRBD1 (5 bases). Trimming removed 3 bases from V and 2 bases from J, with 8 bases in between. This CDR3 contains 14 residues. Germline V gene sequence: CDR1 SGHDN, CDR2 FVKESK. The CDR3 spells CASSQVTAGNTIYF. CDR3 sequence (DNA): TGTGCCAGCAGCCAGGTGACAGCTGGAAACACCATATATTTT.

This rearrangement joins TRBV6-6 to TRBJ1-4, with D possibly TRBD1 on 6 matching bases. With 3 bases removed from V and 6 bases from J, the gap between germline ends came to 11 bases. Germline V gene data show CDR1 as MNHNY and CDR2 as SVGAGI (reference sequence). There are 14 residues in the CDR3. The CDR3 nucleotides are TGTGCCAGCAGTTATTGGGGGCGTGATGAAAAACTGTTTTTT. Translating gives CASSYWGRDEKLFF.

This clone was seen at least ten times. The chain's CDR3 is CASSSTGGYSNQPQHF. The CDR3 DNA follows: TGTGCCAGCAGTTCCACAGGGGGCTATAGCAATCAGCCCCAGCATTTT. This chain joins TRBV27 and TRBJ1-5, with 9 bases identical to TRBD1. Germline values: CDR1 MNHEY, CDR2 SMNVEV (reference sequence). This CDR3 has 16 residues. Trimming removed 4 bases from V and 0 bases from J; junction bases left unmatched: 4.

This chain uses TRBV5-6 with TRBJ1-1; D call uncertain. The ends were cut back, 1 base at V and 3 bases at J, with 7 bases in the middle. CDR1 and CDR2 from the germline V gene are SGHDT and YYEEEE. The CDR3 contains 13 residues. CDR3 amino acids: CASSLPPDTEAFF. As DNA, the CDR3 is TGTGCCAGCAGCTTGCCGCCGGACACTGAAGCTTTCTTT.

J is TRBJ2-5 and V is TRBV5-1; D is ambiguous. The CDR3 has 15 amino acids. Trimming pared 0 bases from V and 1 base from J, leaving 10 bases between. Looked up from germline, CDR1 is SGHRS and CDR2 is YFSETQ. Written as DNA, the CDR3 is TGCGCCAGCAGCTTGGCGATGTTGTTCCAAGAGACCCAGTACTTC. Translating it yields CASSLAMLFQETQYF.

The chain employs TRBV5-1 and TRBJ1-1; no reliable D call. Germline CDR1 reads SGHRS; CDR2 reads YFSETQ. The CDR3 has 14 residues. The V gene lost 6 bases and the J gene lost 1 base, with 13 bases spanning the gap. DNA of the CDR3: TGCGCCAGCACAAAACAGAGTTCGAACACTGAAGCTTTCTTT. It yields the protein CASTKQSSNTEAFF.

On this clone itself: This sequence may be a read error, since a much larger clone differs from it by one base. Other nucleotide sequences in the sample specify the same CDR3. The V gene is TRBV2, the J gene TRBJ2-1, with D uncertain. Trimming cost V 3 bases and J 6 bases, with 0 bases left between them. Germline CDR1 reads SNHLY; CDR2 reads FYNNEI. This CDR3 is 10 amino acids long. The CDR3 here is CASSDNEQFF. In DNA, the CDR3 is TGTGCCAGCAGTGACAATGAGCAGTTCTTC.

The CDR3 DNA reads as TGTGCCAGCAGCGTGGCATCATCAGGCTTAAACACTGAAGCTTTCTTT. The encoded protein is CASSVASSGLNTEAFF. V usage is TRBV9 and J usage is TRBJ1-1, with unresolved D. The CDR3 is 16 amino acids. Trimming took off 2 bases at V and 2 bases at J, with 16 bases between the two ends. Germline V lookup: CDR1 SGDLS, CDR2 YYNGEE. The variable domain in full, with the rest retrieved from reference TRBV9 and TRBJ1-1, is DSGVTQTPKHLITATGQRVTLRCSPRSGDLSVYWYQQSLDQGLQFLIQYYNGEERAKGNILERFSAQQFPDLHSELNLSSLELGDSALYFCASSVASSGLNTEAFFGQGTRLTVV.

CDR3 nucleotides: TGTGCCAGCAGGTATACCGGGACTAGCGAGGAGACCCAGTACTTC. It is translated as CASRYTGTSEETQYF. The chain is built from TRBV11-2 and TRBJ2-5; TRBD2 matches 10 bases. With V trimmed by 6 bases and J by 5 bases, 9 bases remained unmatched. The germline V gene encodes CDR1 SGHAT and CDR2 FQNNGV. This CDR3 has 15 residues.

Of note for this clone: This same CDR3 is encoded by further DNA sequences in the sample. The chain employs TRBV5-1 and TRBJ2-1, with D maybe TRBD1 (6 bases). This CDR3 region has 15 residues. The germline CDR1 and CDR2 sequences are SGHRS and YFSETQ. V lost 4 bases, J lost 0 bases, and 11 bases lay in between. The CDR3 spells CASSRDTSSYNEQFF. The DNA of the CDR3 is TGCGCCAGCAGCCGGGACACGAGCTCCTACAATGAGCAGTTCTTC.

The J gene is TRBJ2-5, the V gene TRBV5-1; TRBD1 might be the D (5 bases). This CDR3 comprises 15 residues. The germline CDR1 and CDR2 sequences are SGHRS and YFSETQ. Trimming cost V 3 bases and J 1 base, with 13 bases left between them. In DNA form, the CDR3 reads TGCGCCAGCAGCTACCAACAGGAATTCCAAGAGACCCAGTACTTC. Translation gives CASSYQQEFQETQYF.

This clone was recorded at least ten times. CDR3 amino acids: CASSLYWDVGSNQPQHF. Here the CDR3 DNA reads TGTGCCAGCAGTTTATACTGGGACGTAGGTAGCAATCAGCCCCAGCATTTT. The rearrangement links TRBV27 to TRBJ1-5, with D maybe TRBD1 (5 bases). CDR3 length: 17 amino acids. V lost 1 base, J lost 0 bases, and 13 bases lay in between. Looked up from germline, CDR1 is MNHEY and CDR2 is SMNVEV (reference sequence).

V is TRBV4-1 and J is TRBJ2-3; D remains unclear. The germline V and J ends were trimmed by 4 bases and 3 bases, with 8 bases remaining between them. The length of the CDR3 is 13 residues. CDR1 is MGHRA, CDR2 YSYEKL, per germline. CDR3 in amino acids: CASSPHHTDTQYF. CDR3 sequence (DNA): TGCGCCAGCAGCCCCCACCATACAGATACGCAGTATTTT.

The chain uses TRBV6-1 and TRBJ1-5; D is possibly TRBD1 (6 bases). Deletions cut 5 bases from V and 6 bases from J, with 11 bases between. Germline CDR1 is MNHNS and CDR2 is SASEGT. The CDR3 has 13 residues. The CDR3 sequence: CASSPPGAQPQHF. The CDR3 DNA reads as TGTGCCAGCAGTCCTCCAGGGGCTCAGCCCCAGCATTTT.

The V and J genes are TRBV11-2 and TRBJ1-2; TRBD1 might be the D (6 bases). Germline CDR1 reads SGHAT; CDR2 reads FQNNGV. The germline V and J ends were trimmed by 1 base and 1 base, with 10 bases remaining between them. CDR3 size: 15 residues. CDR3 loop: CASSLARTDNYGYTF. The CDR3 DNA is TGTGCCAGCAGCTTAGCTCGGACAGATAACTATGGCTACACCTTC.

This clone was seen at least ten times. The CDR3 loop is CASTPGQLLNEQFF. CDR3 nucleotides: TGTGCCAGTACCCCGGGACAGTTACTTAATGAGCAGTTCTTC. The chain couples TRBV19 to TRBJ2-1; TRBD1 agrees at 7 bases. The J segment lost 7 bases and the V segment lost 7 bases, leaving 10 bases of the junction unmatched. Per the germline V gene, CDR1 is LNHDA and CDR2 is SQIVND (reference sequence). This CDR3 has 14 residues.

This sequence joins TRBV7-2 and TRBJ2-5; D uncertain. The germline V and J ends were trimmed by 5 bases and 4 bases, with 11 bases remaining between them. CDR3 length: 13 residues. In germline, CDR1 is SGHTA, CDR2 FQGNSA. CDR3 residues: CASSPNTRETQYF. CDR3 sequence (DNA): TGTGCCAGCAGCCCTAACACGCGAGAGACCCAGTACTTC.

The chain joins TRBV6-6 to TRBJ1-5; a possible D gene is TRBD1 (5 bases). The germline V and J ends were trimmed by 2 bases and 10 bases, with 9 bases remaining between them. The CDR3 is 12 residues long. Germline V gives CDR1 MNHNY, CDR2 SVGAGI (reference sequence). CDR3 nucleotide sequence: TGTGCCAGCAGTTACGAGGGGTCCCCCCAGCATTTT. This sequence encodes CASSYEGSPQHF.

The chain links TRBV19 to TRBJ2-5; 9 bases match TRBD1. The CDR3 loop spans 17 amino acids. The germline V gene has CDR1 LNHDA and CDR2 SQIVND (reference sequence). V dropped 3 bases and J dropped 5; count of bases not matched to a gene: 13. CDR3 nucleotides: TGTGCCAGTAGTATTCGGCCCGACAGGGGGACCGGGGAGACCCAGTACTTC. This sequence encodes CASSIRPDRGTGETQYF.

V is TRBV6-1 and J is TRBJ2-7, with 7 nucleotides matching TRBD1. This CDR3 contains 16 residues. V lost 3 bases to trimming and J lost 9 bases; unmatched junction nucleotides: 17. The V gene's germline CDR1 is MNHNS and CDR2 SASEGT. CDR3 region: CASSDATGTYRNGQYF. The CDR3, as DNA: TGTGCCAGCAGTGACGCGACAGGGACGTATCGGAACGGGCAGTACTTC.